These 3 T cell receptor beta chains were sequenced from one sample in a study of PD-L1 blockade in urothelial cancer. Measured with immunoSEQ multiplex PCR; TCRdb has only the in-frame clones, and not every one. The sample consists of under 40,000 clones, about four fifths of them appearing once. This specimen consisted of PBMCs, obtained around atezolizumab (anti-PD-L1) treatment. The receptor set was obtained from a man in his 70s with urothelial cancer.

The rearrangement links TRBV5-1 to TRBJ1-6; 9 bases agree with TRBD1. This CDR3 has 16 residues. CDR1 and CDR2 from the germline V gene are SGHRS and YFSETQ. The trim removed 0 bases at V and 8 bases at J, leaving 6 bases unmatched. This chain's CDR3 is CASSLGITGGDSPLHF. In nucleotides, the CDR3 is TGCGCCAGCAGCTTGGGGATTACAGGGGGCGATTCACCCCTCCACTTT.

V and J are TRBV5-4 and TRBJ1-5; possibly TRBD1 for D (5 bases). Germline V gene sequence: CDR1 SGHNT, CDR2 YYREEE (reference sequence). Between the trimmed V and J ends, which lost 4 bases and 1 base, there was a span of 12 bases. The CDR3 extends over 15 amino acids. DNA for the CDR3: TGTGCCAGCAGCAGGGGACTGGAGAGCAATCAGCCCCAGCATTTT. It yields the protein CASSRGLESNQPQHF.

The CDR3 is CASSPFSGELTDTQYF. CDR3 coding DNA: TGTGCCAGCAGCCCATTCTCGGGGGAGCTCACAGATACGCAGTATTTT. The V gene is TRBV7-3, the J gene TRBJ2-3; the D gene is possibly TRBD2 (6 bases). The CDR3 has 16 residues. Trimming cost V 5 bases and J 2 bases, with 17 bases left between them. From germline, CDR1 is SGHTA and CDR2 FQGTGA.